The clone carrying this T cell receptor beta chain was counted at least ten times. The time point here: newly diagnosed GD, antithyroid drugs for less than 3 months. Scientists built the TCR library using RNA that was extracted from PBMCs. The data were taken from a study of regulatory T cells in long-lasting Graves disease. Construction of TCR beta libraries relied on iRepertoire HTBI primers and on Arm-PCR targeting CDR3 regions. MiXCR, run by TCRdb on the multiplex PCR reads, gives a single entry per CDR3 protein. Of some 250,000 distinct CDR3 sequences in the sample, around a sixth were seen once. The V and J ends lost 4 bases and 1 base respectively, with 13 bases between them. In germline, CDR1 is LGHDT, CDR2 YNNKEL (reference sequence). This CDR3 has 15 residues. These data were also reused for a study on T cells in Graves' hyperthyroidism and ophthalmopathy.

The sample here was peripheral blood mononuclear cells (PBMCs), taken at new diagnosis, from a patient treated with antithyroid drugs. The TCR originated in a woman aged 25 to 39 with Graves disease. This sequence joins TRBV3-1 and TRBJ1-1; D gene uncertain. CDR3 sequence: CASSPRGRWNTEAFF. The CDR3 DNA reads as TGTGCCAGCAGCCCTCGTGGCAGGTGGAACACTGAAGCTTTCTTT.